What follows is one T cell receptor (beta chain) and its context. It has no known antigen specificity. No much larger clone is present one base from it, and per-base qualities are unavailable. The immunoSEQ Assay, a bias-controlled multiplex PCR, was used to amplify TCRbeta CDR3 regions from genomic DNA. As for how the authors treated the data: The number of nucleated cells in each sample was estimated by amplification of reference gene primers within the assay. To quantify the absolute abundance of each unique TCRbeta CDR3 rearrangement, sequence reads were collapsed and filtered. Productive Simpson clonality was computed per sample as the square root of Simpson's diversity index over productive rearrangements. The clones in this table, taken by TCRdb from immuneACCESS, are in-frame only. Not every clone is retained; where verified, under half of the shortfall comes from an unresolved V gene, and the cause of the rest is unknown. That table is the source of V, J and clone size, and D and trimming were worked out from the DNA. Across this sample there are 300,000 to 400,000 clones, with about 89% seen only once. Approximately 3% of the sample belongs to the ten largest clones.

From its cysteine to its phenylalanine, the CDR3 spans 15 amino acids. The sequence is cut down to CDR3 DNA, 45 bases in frame from base 1. CDR1 and CDR2, looked up from the germline V gene, are LGHNA and YNFKEQ. The V end loses 0 bases and the J end loses 4 bases, and a stretch of 12 bases separates them. This specimen belongs to a study of blood T cell repertoires in COVID-19 (dated by TCRdb to between 2020 and 2021). In the study overall: Collaborator samples came from the United States, Italy and Spain and covered acute and convalescent phases of COVID-19. Deeply sampled blood TCRbeta repertoires from subjects exposed to, actively infected with, or recovered from COVID-19 were included in the dataset. A freely available public database, intended as a resource for researchers studying the immune response to SARS-CoV-2, is where the repertoires were released. The samples were drawn from the first 160 participants of the ongoing ImmuneRACE study and from 1,254 subjects provided by 6 global collaborators. The sample metadata nearly always contained a de-identified subject ID, COVID-19 status, age in years and sex. Where available, HLA class I and class II types were taken from metadata supplied by the sample provider and were not determined by assay-based typing. The prospective study material was composed of cDNA or gDNA derived from T cells, B-cell-depleted T cells, or PBMCs.

One collaborating source in Seattle enrolled patients while the patients were actively infected and followed the patients over time throughout the course of disease. The collaborating institutions used their own protocols to collect whole blood in K2EDTA tubes. Collaborator samples were shipped for TCRbeta analysis as frozen whole blood, isolated PBMCs, or DNA extracted from either sample type. Beyond this particular receptor, the publication reports: How much clinical and demographic metadata was included differed by source and by participant, and the metadata was provided uncurated.

This receptor was obtained from a woman under 40 with COVID-19, enrolled during active disease. The specimen was peripheral blood. The V and J genes are TRBV4-2 and TRBJ1-1; too little of a D gene remains to name it. DNA sequence: TGTGCCAGCAGCCAAGATCGTGCAGGAACCACTGAAGCTTTCTTT. Translated, this gives CASSQDRAGTTEAFF.